These 9 T cell receptor beta chains were all obtained from the same sample, sequenced in a study of OX40 agonist ivuxolimab in advanced cancers. The assay was immunoSEQ multiplex PCR, and TCRdb's table has in-frame clones only and misses some. The sample holds approximately 24,000 clones; just under 80% are singletons and the top ten take 25%. This material consisted of CD4+ or CD8+ T cells sorted from blood, taken in a trial of the OX40 agonist ivuxolimab. The receptors shown here come from an adult with an advanced solid tumor such as melanoma, head and neck, liver or kidney cancer.

V is TRBV7-1 and J is TRBJ2-5, with a tentative D call TRBD2 (6 bases). TRBV7-1 is an open reading frame, and its role is uncertain. Trimming pared 4 bases from V and 10 bases from J, leaving 16 bases between. CDR3 length: 13 residues. CDR3 residues: CASSFAGRRSQYF. The CDR3 DNA is TGTGCCAGCAGCTTCGCGGGGCGTCGGAGCCAGTACTTC.

The CDR3 is CALGGVDFSQPQHF. The CDR3 DNA is TGTGCCTTAGGAGGGGTGGACTTTAGTCAGCCCCAGCATTTT. The rearrangement links TRBV30 to TRBJ1-5; a possible D gene is TRBD1 (5 bases). Trimming removed 7 bases at V and 6 bases at J, with 19 bases between. Germline V gene sequence: CDR1 GTSNPN, CDR2 SVGIG (reference sequence). The length of the CDR3 is 14 residues.

V gene TRBV6-4 combines with J gene TRBJ1-1, with D maybe TRBD1 (5 bases). Germline V gives CDR1 MRHNA, CDR2 SNTAGT. The CDR3 has 15 amino acids. Between the trimmed V and J ends, which lost 2 bases and 3 bases, there was a span of 13 bases. The CDR3 sequence: CASSDGGGSHTEAFF. CDR3 in DNA: TGTGCCAGCAGTGACGGTGGGGGTTCGCACACTGAAGCTTTCTTT.

The genes are TRBV11-3 and TRBJ2-7, with D tentatively TRBD1 or TRBD2 (5 bases each). The CDR3 extends over 14 amino acids. Looked up from germline, CDR1 is SGHNT and CDR2 is YENEEA. Trimming left V 3 bases short and J 0 bases short, with 9 bases between. CDR3 coding DNA: TGTGCCAGCAGCTTGGCAGGGAGCTCCTACGAGCAGTACTTC. This sequence encodes CASSLAGSSYEQYF.

The genes are TRBV28 and TRBJ2-3; D may match TRBD1 or TRBD2 (5 bases each). There are 16 residues in the CDR3. Trimming left V 3 bases short and J 6 bases short, with 19 bases between. CDR1 MDHEN and CDR2 SYDVKM come from the germline V gene. CDR3 in DNA: TGTGCCAGCAGTTTGCGCCGGCAGGGACGGTCTGATACGCAGTATTTT. As protein: CASSLRRQGRSDTQYF.

This chain joins TRBV13 and TRBJ2-7, with D possibly TRBD1 on 6 matching bases. The CDR3 sequence is 14 residues long. CDR1 and CDR2 (germline): PRHDT, FYEKMQ (reference sequence). The germline V and J ends were trimmed by 1 base and 3 bases, with 10 bases remaining between them. The CDR3 DNA is TGTGCCAGCAGCTTAGAGACAGGTTTCTACGAGCAGTACTTC. Amino acid sequence: CASSLETGFYEQYF.

The V gene is TRBV30, the J gene TRBJ2-7; D possibly corresponds to TRBD2 (6 bases). V lost 5 bases and J lost 0, with 14 bases in between. Germline V gene sequence: CDR1 GTSNPN, CDR2 SVGIG (reference sequence). The CDR3 contains 14 residues. This CDR3 is CAWGGLRSSYEQYF. The CDR3 DNA sequence: TGTGCCTGGGGTGGACTAAGGAGCTCCTACGAGCAGTACTTC.

This clone was observed a handful of times. CDR3 in amino acids: CASSQGGGYGYTF. CDR3 nucleotide sequence: TGTGCCAGCAGCCAAGGGGGCGGTTATGGCTACACCTTC. The chain recombines TRBV16 with TRBJ1-2; D perhaps matches TRBD1 (6 bases). The length of the CDR3 is 13 residues. Per germline, CDR1 KGHSY and CDR2 FQNENV. The germline V and J ends were trimmed by 2 bases and 5 bases, with 9 bases remaining between them.

In this sample, this clone turned up a few times. This sequence joins TRBV5-4 and TRBJ2-3; D remains unclear. The V gene lost 1 base and the J gene lost 0 bases, with 3 bases spanning the gap. Germline V gene sequence: CDR1 SGHNT, CDR2 YYREEE (reference sequence). This CDR3 is built from 13 residues. CDR3 nucleotides: TGTGCCAGCAGCTTGACTAGCACAGATACGCAGTATTTT. This translates into CASSLTSTDTQYF.